Reported below is one T cell receptor (beta chain). Its specificity is not known. This sample stems from a study of cytomegalovirus exposure and HLA in healthy donors. Overall study results and limits: Rarity marked most TCR sequences, yet some public TCRs occurred in many donors. High sensitivity and specificity were reportedly achieved when the classifier diagnosed cytomegalovirus status. That first-cohort TCR clusters tended to co-occur in the 130 or so validation repertoires was found in a later analysis. The study put 150 or so TCR beta chains on its list as cytomegalovirus-associated.

Assay used: immunoSEQ multiplex PCR; TCRdb lists only in-frame clones, some missing. The sample carries around 150,000 clones, approximately 88% recorded once. There are 16 residues in the CDR3. The trim removed 1 base at V and 2 bases at J, leaving 6 bases unmatched. Per the germline V gene, CDR1 is SGHAT and CDR2 is FQNNGV. This sequence was found in a woman aged 18-30 years in good health and CMV-seropositive. The chain employs TRBV11-2 and TRBJ2-7; TRBD1 matches 9 bases. Sequenced sample: PBMCs. Here the CDR3 reads CASSLVWGQGAYEQYF. Here the CDR3 DNA reads TGTGCCAGCAGCTTAGTGTGGGGACAGGGTGCCTACGAGCAGTACTTC.